Below are 29 T cell receptor beta chains sequenced from a single sample in a study of shared clonotypes between healthy human individuals. Sequencing used immunoSEQ multiplex PCR; TCRdb keeps in-frame clones, though not all of them. The sample carries some 2,500,000 clones, 93% recorded once. Source material: naive CD4+ T cells from PBMCs. As for subset: CD45RA+ positively selected. Receptor source: a man aged 18-30 years in good health. Some clones in this sample may be carry-over from other donors' samples.

Concerning this clone: The sample carries other DNA sequences with the same CDR3. J is TRBJ2-1 and V is TRBV5-4; 8 bases align to TRBD1. The germline V gene encodes CDR1 SGHNT and CDR2 YYREEE (reference sequence). The CDR3 is made up of 15 amino acids. With V trimmed by 4 bases and J by 1 base, 4 bases remained unmatched. The CDR3 DNA is TGTGCCAGCAGCCTCGACAGGGGATCCTACAATGAGCAGTTCTTC. Protein sequence: CASSLDRGSYNEQFF.

The V gene is TRBV5-4, the J gene TRBJ2-5; D is perhaps TRBD1 or TRBD2 (7 bases each). This CDR3 spans 14 amino acids. Germline-derived CDR1 and CDR2 are SGHNT and YYREEE (reference sequence). With 4 bases removed from V and 5 bases from J, the gap between germline ends came to 15 bases. The CDR3 nucleotides read TGTGCCAGCAGCCCAGGGGGGGCAGGGGAGACCCAGTACTTC. Amino acid sequence: CASSPGGAGETQYF. Using reference TRBV5-4 and TRBJ2-5 for the parts outside the CDR3, the full variable domain is ETGVTQSPTHLIKTRGQQVTLRCSSQSGHNTVSWYQQALGQGPQFIFQYYREEENGRGNFPPRFSGLQFPNYSSELNVNALELDDSALYLCASSPGGAGETQYFGPGTRLLVL.

The rearrangement links TRBV7-9 to TRBJ1-3; D not resolved. Germline-derived CDR1 and CDR2 are SEHNR and FQNEAQ (reference sequence). V lost 8 bases and J 0 bases, leaving 8 bases between the germline ends. The CDR3 has 13 residues. The chain's CDR3 is CASVKGSGNTIYF. The DNA for the CDR3 is TGTGCCAGCGTGAAAGGCTCTGGAAACACCATATATTTT.

V usage is TRBV5-4 and J usage is TRBJ2-3; D gene uncertain. V gave up 4 bases and J gave up 1 base, with 4 bases separating them. Germline V lookup: CDR1 SGHNT, CDR2 YYREEE (reference sequence). The CDR3 covers 12 residues. CDR3 coding DNA: TGTGCCAGCAGCCCCGGCACAGATACGCAGTATTTT. The encoded protein is CASSPGTDTQYF.

A word on this clone: The same CDR3 also results from other DNA sequences found in this sample. The chain has TRBV19 and TRBJ2-1; D is perhaps TRBD2 (6 bases). Deletions cut 3 bases from V and 10 bases from J, with 10 bases between. The CDR3 runs to 12 residues. The germline gives CDR1 LNHDA, CDR2 SQIVND (reference sequence). This chain's CDR3 is CASSIAGREQFF. CDR3 coding DNA: TGTGCCAGTAGTATCGCGGGGCGGGAGCAGTTCTTC.

This clone has just a few counts. Other DNA sequences from this sample encode an identical CDR3 as well. This CDR3 is CASSLAGETQYF. Here the CDR3 DNA reads TGTGCCAGCAGCTTGGCCGGGGAGACCCAGTACTTC. J is TRBJ2-5 and V is TRBV5-4; D not resolved. Between the trimmed V and J ends, which lost 0 bases and 5 bases, there was a span of 5 bases. CDR1 is SGHNT, CDR2 YYREEE, per germline (reference sequence). The CDR3 is 12 residues long.

Remarks on this clone: In the same sample, other DNA sequences code for this CDR3. The chain uses TRBV28 and TRBJ1-5; D gene unclear. Trimming shortened V by 5 bases and J by 4 bases, and 6 bases separated the two germline ends. This CDR3 contains 12 residues. Germline CDR1 is MDHEN and CDR2 is SYDVKM. The CDR3 DNA sequence: TGTGCCAGCAGTCCCACGAATCAGCCCCAGCATTTT. Translating it yields CASSPTNQPQHF. Together with reference TRBV28 and TRBJ1-5, the CDR3 gives the full variable domain: DVKVTQSSRYLVKRTGEKVFLECVQDMDHENMFWYRQDPGLGLRLIYFSYDVKMKEKGDIPEGYSVSREKKERFSLILESASTNQTSMYLCASSPTNQPQHFGDGTRLSIL.

This chain joins TRBV15 and TRBJ2-7; TRBD2 agrees at 7 bases. With 1 base clipped from V and 2 bases from J, the junction kept 8 bases outside the gene matches. This CDR3 has 16 amino acids. CDR1 is LNHNV and CDR2 is YYDKDF in the germline V gene (reference sequence). The CDR3 coding sequence is TGTGCCACCAGCAGAGCCCCTAGCGGCTCCCCCTACGAGCAGTACTTC. Translating gives CATSRAPSGSPYEQYF.

The V gene is TRBV18, the J gene TRBJ1-4, with D perhaps TRBD1 (6 bases). The CDR3 loop spans 15 amino acids. Germline CDR1 is KGHSH and CDR2 is LQKENI. V lost 5 bases and J lost 7, with 17 bases in between. Written as DNA, the CDR3 is TGTGCCAGCTCATCCCGACAGGCAATTACTGAAAAACTGTTTTTT. As protein: CASSSRQAITEKLFF.

The CDR3 nucleotides are TGTGCCAGCAGCACTCAGACCTTCTCTGGGGCCAACGTCCTGACTTTC. Its protein product is CASSTQTFSGANVLTF. The chain carries TRBV7-2 and TRBJ2-6; no clear D gene. The CDR3 contains 16 residues. CDR1 and CDR2 (germline): SGHTA, FQGNSA. The ends were cut back, 5 bases at V and 0 bases at J, with 11 bases in the middle. Using reference TRBV7-2 and TRBJ2-6 for the parts outside the CDR3, the full variable domain is GAGVSQSPSNKVTEKGKDVELRCDPISGHTALYWYRQSLGQGLEFLIYFQGNSAPDKSGLPSDRFSAERTGGSVSTLTIQRTQQEDSAVYLCASSTQTFSGANVLTFGAGSRLTVL.

This clone was detected only once. V gene TRBV28 combines with J gene TRBJ1-4; D not certain. This CDR3 spans 14 amino acids. The V end was cut by 9 bases, the J end by 4 bases, with 15 bases between. Germline CDR1 and CDR2: MDHEN and SYDVKM. The CDR3 is CASSFRSYNEKLFF. The DNA for the CDR3 is TGTGCCAGTTCGTTTAGATCCTATAATGAAAAACTGTTTTTT. Using reference TRBV28 and TRBJ1-4 for the parts outside the CDR3, the full variable domain is DVKVTQSSRYLVKRTGEKVFLECVQDMDHENMFWYRQDPGLGLRLIYFSYDVKMKEKGDIPEGYSVSREKKERFSLILESASTNQTSMYLCASSFRSYNEKLFFGSGTQLSVL.

This chain links TRBV28 with TRBJ2-7; 8 bases map to TRBD2. With 6 bases clipped from V and 7 bases from J, the junction kept 11 bases outside the gene matches. The CDR3 has 14 amino acids. Germline CDR1 is MDHEN and CDR2 is SYDVKM. The chain's CDR3 is CASSLGGRLDEQYF. The CDR3 DNA sequence: TGTGCCAGCAGCCTAGGCGGGAGGCTGGATGAGCAGTACTTC.

V usage is TRBV29-1 and J usage is TRBJ2-5, with D maybe TRBD2 (6 bases). Trimming cost V 3 bases and J 4 bases, with 15 bases left between them. Germline loops: CDR1 SQVTM, CDR2 ANQGSEA. The CDR3 length is 14 residues. This chain's CDR3 is CSVEGRLVRETQYF. The CDR3 DNA sequence: TGCAGCGTTGAGGGACGACTAGTCCGAGAGACCCAGTACTTC. Full variable domain (outside the CDR3, taken from reference TRBV29-1 and TRBJ2-5): SAVISQKPSRDICQRGTSLTIQCQVDSQVTMMFWYRQQPGQSLTLIATANQGSEATYESGFVIDKFPISRPNLTFSTLTVSNMSPEDSSIYLCSVEGRLVRETQYFGPGTRLLVL.

This clone was picked up one time. The V call is TRBV7-3, the J call TRBJ2-1, with 7 bases aligning to TRBD1. CDR1 and CDR2 (germline): SGHTA, FQGTGA. The trim removed 3 bases at V and 5 bases at J, leaving 7 bases unmatched. The CDR3 is made up of 15 amino acids. The CDR3 region is CASSFSGTDDNEQFF. The CDR3 bases are TGTGCCAGCAGCTTCTCCGGGACAGATGACAATGAGCAGTTCTTC.

This chain links TRBV7-2 with TRBJ2-4; weak D call: TRBD2 (5 bases). This CDR3 comprises 15 residues. CDR1 is SGHTA, CDR2 FQGNSA, per germline. Trimming removed 1 base at V and 0 bases at J, with 7 bases between. The CDR3 nucleotides are TGTGCCAGCAGCTTAGGAGGGTTAGCCAAAAACATTCAGTACTTC. It translates to CASSLGGLAKNIQYF.

This chain joins TRBV6-5 and TRBJ2-1; D is uncertain. From germline, CDR1 is MNHEY and CDR2 SVGAGI. The V end was cut by 2 bases, the J end by 1 base, with 9 bases between. The CDR3 length is 15 residues. CDR3 region: CASSYKAGSYNEQFF. The CDR3, as DNA: TGTGCCAGCAGTTACAAGGCAGGTTCCTACAATGAGCAGTTCTTC.

The chain joins TRBV29-1 to TRBJ1-1; tentatively, D is TRBD1 (5 bases). The V and J ends lost 7 bases and 1 base respectively, with 7 bases between them. Germline CDR1 is SQVTM and CDR2 is ANQGSEA. This CDR3 comprises 11 residues. The CDR3 reads CSADRNTEAFF. CDR3 DNA sequence: TGCAGCGCTGACAGGAACACTGAAGCTTTCTTT.

V and J are TRBV10-3 and TRBJ2-7, with D tentatively TRBD1 or TRBD2 (6 bases each). Trimming removed 2 bases from V and 4 bases from J, with 18 bases in between. Germline-derived CDR1 and CDR2 are ENHRY and SYGVKD. The CDR3 totals 16 residues. The CDR3 region is CAISEPPGAGPYEQYF. DNA of the CDR3: TGTGCCATCAGTGAGCCCCCAGGGGCGGGACCTTACGAGCAGTACTTC.

Worth noting for this clone: Distinct nucleotide sequences in the sample also encode this CDR3. This rearrangement joins TRBV18 to TRBJ1-1; 9 bases map to TRBD1. This CDR3 comprises 15 residues. The germline gives CDR1 KGHSH, CDR2 LQKENI. The ends lost 3 bases at V and 1 base at J; junction bases unmatched: 3. The DNA of the CDR3 is TGTGCCAGCTCACCCTCGACAGGGGGGAACACTGAAGCTTTCTTT. Its protein product is CASSPSTGGNTEAFF.

The chain couples TRBV6-6 to TRBJ1-5, with 7 bases aligning to TRBD1. The V gene end was trimmed by 2 bases and the J gene end by 3 bases; junction bases not matched to a gene: 7. CDR1 and CDR2 (germline): MNHNY, SVGAGI (reference sequence). The CDR3 extends over 16 amino acids. CDR3 nucleotides: TGTGCCAGCAGTTACCCCGGGACAGCCTCCAATCAGCCCCAGCATTTT. Translating gives CASSYPGTASNQPQHF.

The genes are TRBV6-5 and TRBJ1-2, with 9 bases matching TRBD1. This CDR3 is built from 15 residues. Germline V lookup: CDR1 MNHEY, CDR2 SVGAGI. The trim removed 7 bases at V and 5 bases at J, leaving 11 bases unmatched. CDR3: CASTPEQGAFYGYTF. CDR3 in DNA: TGTGCCAGCACCCCCGAACAGGGGGCTTTTTATGGCTACACCTTC.

Regarding this clone: Other DNA variants within this sample encode the same CDR3. The chain links TRBV7-9 to TRBJ1-5; D unclear. The germline CDR1 and CDR2 sequences are SEHNR and FQNEAQ (reference sequence). The length of the CDR3 is 12 residues. Trimming shortened V by 3 bases and J by 9 bases, and 9 bases separated the two germline ends. CDR3 residues: CASSLSGGPQHF. CDR3 sequence (DNA): TGTGCCAGCAGCTTGTCCGGCGGGCCCCAGCATTTT.

The table lists this clone with a count of one. This chain connects TRBV7-8 to TRBJ2-6, with TRBD1 matching over 10 bases. The CDR3 extends over 19 amino acids. Germline lookup yields CDR1 SGHVS and CDR2 FQNEAQ. V lost 4 bases, J lost 0 bases, and 9 bases stayed unmatched. CDR3 nucleotide sequence: TGTGCCAGCAGCTGGAGTCGGGACAGGGGCCTCTCTGGGGCCAACGTCCTGACTTTC. This gives the protein CASSWSRDRGLSGANVLTF.

In the case of this clone: In the same sample, other DNA sequences code for this CDR3. The chain employs TRBV20-1 and TRBJ2-1; D not certain. The CDR3 is made up of 11 amino acids. V was shortened by 6 bases and J by 7 bases, with 10 bases between the two germline ends. The germline CDR1 and CDR2 sequences are DFQATT and SNEGSKA (reference sequence). The CDR3 region is CSAGRYNEQFF. The CDR3 nucleotides read TGCAGTGCCGGCCGATATAATGAGCAGTTCTTC.

V is TRBV18 and J is TRBJ2-7; D is undetermined. Germline V lookup: CDR1 KGHSH, CDR2 LQKENI. Trimming removed 6 bases from V and 2 bases from J, with 11 bases in between. CDR3 length: 13 amino acids. Here the CDR3 reads CASSQQQPYEQYF. The CDR3 DNA reads TGTGCCAGCTCCCAGCAACAACCCTACGAGCAGTACTTC.

This clone occurred once. The rearrangement links TRBV7-7 to TRBJ2-2, with 8 bases aligning to TRBD2. Trimming cost V 10 bases and J 0 bases; bases outside gene matches: 7. The CDR3 extends over 15 amino acids. Germline-derived CDR1 and CDR2 are SSHAT and FNYEAQ (reference sequence). The CDR3 sequence is CAITSGSANTGELFF. The CDR3 DNA reads as TGTGCCATAACGAGCGGGAGCGCGAACACCGGGGAGCTGTTTTTT.

The chain couples TRBV29-1 to TRBJ2-2; D call uncertain. This CDR3 is 12 amino acids long. Looked up from germline, CDR1 is SQVTM and CDR2 is ANQGSEA. With 7 bases removed from V and 5 bases from J, the gap between germline ends came to 11 bases. The CDR3 DNA reads as TGCAGCGGTTTTTCCGGAACCGGGGAGCTGTTTTTT. As protein: CSGFSGTGELFF.

The genes are TRBV18 and TRBJ1-2; D unclear. The length of the CDR3 is 14 residues. Germline values: CDR1 KGHSH, CDR2 LQKENI. V was shortened by 3 bases and J by 0 bases, with 8 bases between the two germline ends. The CDR3 region is CASSPEATNYGYTF. Written as DNA, the CDR3 is TGTGCCAGCTCACCGGAGGCTACTAACTATGGCTACACCTTC.

The gene calls are TRBV19 and TRBJ2-5; 7 bases agree with TRBD2. Germline CDR1 reads LNHDA; CDR2 reads SQIVND (reference sequence). Losses at the gene ends were 1 base for V and 5 bases for J; bases not matched to a gene: 13. The length of the CDR3 is 17 residues. CDR3 bases: TGTGCCAGTAGTATAGGCCGGGGGGTAGAAGTAGTGGAGACCCAGTACTTC. It is translated as CASSIGRGVEVVETQYF.